This T cell receptor (beta chain) was found in a study of blood T cell repertoires in COVID-19. Background on the study: The cDNA or gDNA used as material had been derived from T cells, B-cell-depleted T cells, or PBMCs.

Per the original data handling: It was from reference gene primer amplification that nucleated cell counts were estimated. Clones were sequenced by immunoSEQ multiplex PCR, and TCRdb holds only the in-frame ones, with some missing. D and trimming come from the DNA, and the V and J calls and clone size come from that table. The data contain approximately 180,000 clones, around 90% of them singletons. Trimming shortened V by 5 bases and J by 0 bases, and 10 bases separated the two germline ends. Looked up from germline, CDR1 is MDHEN and CDR2 is SYDVKM. The CDR3 covers 14 residues. The material sequenced was peripheral blood. The sequence was obtained from a human donor in a cohort sampled during active COVID-19. This chain connects TRBV28 to TRBJ2-5; a weak D match, TRBD1 (5 bases). CDR3 coding DNA: TGTGCCAGCAGTCCGACAGTTTACCAAGAGACCCAGTACTTC. Its protein product is CASSPTVYQETQYF.